Shown below are 13 T cell receptor beta chains from a single sample sequenced in a study of vaccination and CD4 T cells after COVID-19. Cultured CD4+ T-cell DNA underwent Oncomine TCR Beta short-read sequencing. TCRdb recomputed calls from the PCR reads with MiXCR, one row per CDR3 protein. The sample carries over 4,000 distinct CDR3 sequences, roughly two thirds recorded once. Treatment described: approximately 11-day PBMC culture with coronavirus spike peptide pools or control peptides (ViraFEST assay). Antigen specificity for these receptors is unknown. The specimen sequenced was CD4+ T cells from blood, cultured in vitro. The receptor source for this set is a human donor who had recovered from COVID-19.

CDR3 region: CASSRGRVLNTEAFF. CDR3 coding DNA: TGTGCCAGCAGTCGAGGTCGTGTCTTGAACACTGAAGCTTTCTTT. V is TRBV6-2 or TRBV6-3 and J is TRBJ1-1; no reliable D call. Trimming left V 5 bases short and J 0 bases short, with 13 bases between. CDR3 length equals 15 residues. Germline V CDR1 and CDR2: MNHEY, SVGEGT.

The chain is built from TRBV2 and TRBJ2-3; D not resolved. The ends were cut back, 6 bases at V and 4 bases at J, with 5 bases in the middle. Germline values: CDR1 SNHLY, CDR2 FYNNEI. This CDR3 has 11 amino acids. The CDR3 sequence: CASRVPDTQYF. Written as DNA, the CDR3 is TGTGCCAGCAGGGTTCCAGATACGCAGTATTTT. The full variable domain, with the rest looked up from reference TRBV2 and TRBJ2-3, is EPEVTQTPSHQVTQMGQEVILRCVPISNHLYFYWYRQILGQKVEFLVSFYNNEISEKSEIFDDQFSVERPDGSNFTLKIRSTKLEDSAMYFCASRVPDTQYFGPGTRLTVL.

V and J are TRBV6-1 and TRBJ1-5; 7 nucleotides align to TRBD1. The CDR3 spans 15 residues. V lost 6 bases and J lost 3; bases outside the gene matches: 8. Germline V gene data show CDR1 as MNHNS and CDR2 as SASEGT. CDR3 nucleotides: TGTGCCAGCAGCATGGTGGGACAGACCAATCAGCCCCAGCATTTT. Amino acid sequence: CASSMVGQTNQPQHF.

This clonotype was detected a few times. This chain connects TRBV24-1 to TRBJ1-6; D gene ambiguous. Deletions cut 5 bases from V and 7 bases from J, with 5 bases between. The CDR3 is 12 amino acids. From germline, CDR1 is KGHDR and CDR2 SFDVKD. The CDR3 DNA is TGTGCCACCAGTGTGGGGAATTCACCCCTCCACTTT. Protein sequence: CATSVGNSPLHF.

The gene calls are TRBV10-3 and TRBJ2-5; D ambiguous. Germline V CDR1 and CDR2: ENHRY, SYGVKD. Deletions cut 10 bases from V and 5 bases from J, with 14 bases between. The CDR3 runs 12 residues. This chain's CDR3 is CASRPSGETQYF. DNA of the CDR3: TGTGCCAGCAGACCGTCCGGGGAGACCCAGTACTTC.

This clonotype was counted only a few times. An end of the junction differs from the germline gene, which may be a read error. The chain has TRBV20-1 and TRBJ1-2; TRBD1 aligns across 11 bases. The CDR3 is 15 amino acids. CDR1 and CDR2 (germline): DFQATT, SNEGSKA (reference sequence). CDR3 loop: CSAAAPLYHGTGGLF. DNA of the CDR3: TGCAGTGCCGCAGCACCGTTATACCACGGGACAGGGGGTCTCTTC.

Only a few counts were recorded for this clonotype. The chain couples TRBV20-1 to TRBJ1-2; a weak D match, TRBD1 (5 bases). CDR1 DFQATT and CDR2 SNEGSKA come from the germline V gene (reference sequence). Trimming shortened V by 6 bases and J by 5 bases, and 16 bases separated the two germline ends. CDR3 length: 13 residues. CDR3 residues: CSADLQGHYGYTF. The CDR3 DNA reads as TGCAGTGCCGACCTCCAGGGTCATTATGGCTACACCTTC.

The chain is built from TRBV6-1 and TRBJ1-4; D may be TRBD1 (5 bases). Looked up from germline, CDR1 is MNHNS and CDR2 is SASEGT. The CDR3 has 12 residues. Between the trimmed V and J ends, which lost 6 bases and 4 bases, there was a span of 6 bases. CDR3 amino acids: CASRDNNEKLFF. The CDR3 bases are TGTGCCAGCAGGGACAATAATGAAAAACTGTTTTTT.

V usage is TRBV6-1 and J usage is TRBJ2-5; tentative D call: TRBD1 (6 bases). V lost 7 bases, J lost 2 bases, and 14 bases lay in between. Germline CDR1 reads MNHNS; CDR2 reads SASEGT. The CDR3 is made up of 14 amino acids. CDR3 region: CASMSLTGQETQYF. The DNA for the CDR3 is TGTGCCAGCATGTCCTTAACAGGGCAAGAGACCCAGTACTTC.

In DNA, the CDR3 is TGCAGTGCTATACACCCCCACCAAGAGACCCAGTACTTC. This translates into CSAIHPHQETQYF. The V call is TRBV20-1, the J call TRBJ2-5; D unresolved. The CDR3 has 13 amino acids. The germline gives CDR1 DFQATT, CDR2 SNEGSKA (reference sequence). The ends were cut back, 4 bases at V and 0 bases at J, with 9 bases in the middle.

The rearrangement uses TRBV6-5 and TRBJ1-2; 7 nucleotides match TRBD1. The CDR3 covers 13 residues. The trim removed 4 bases at V and 6 bases at J, leaving 5 bases unmatched. Germline V gives CDR1 MNHEY, CDR2 SVGAGI. CDR3 region: CASSLRTGDGYTF. The CDR3 region has the DNA TGTGCCAGCAGTTTACGGACAGGCGATGGCTACACCTTC.

This clonotype was seen a handful of times. CDR3 amino acids: CASSLGVSYGYTF. The CDR3 nucleotides read TGTGCCAGCAGCTTAGGGGTTAGCTATGGCTACACCTTC. This rearrangement joins TRBV7-2 to TRBJ1-2; no clear D. Germline-derived CDR1 and CDR2 are SGHTA and FQGNSA. This CDR3 is built from 13 residues. Trimming pared 1 base from V and 4 bases from J, leaving 7 bases between. Filled out from reference TRBV7-2 and TRBJ1-2, the complete variable domain reads GAGVSQSPSNKVTEKGKDVELRCDPISGHTALYWYRQSLGQGLEFLIYFQGNSAPDKSGLPSDRFSAERTGGSVSTLTIQRTQQEDSAVYLCASSLGVSYGYTFGSGTRLTVV.

Here the CDR3 reads CASSEGPGDLAEAFF. For the CDR3, the DNA is TGTGCCAGCAGCGAAGGCCCGGGGGACCTCGCTGAAGCTTTCTTT. The chain couples TRBV28 to TRBJ1-1; tentative D call: TRBD1 (5 bases). Trimming took 6 bases from V and 6 from J, leaving 20 bases between them. Germline CDR1 MDHEN, CDR2 SYDVKM. This CDR3 is 15 amino acids long.